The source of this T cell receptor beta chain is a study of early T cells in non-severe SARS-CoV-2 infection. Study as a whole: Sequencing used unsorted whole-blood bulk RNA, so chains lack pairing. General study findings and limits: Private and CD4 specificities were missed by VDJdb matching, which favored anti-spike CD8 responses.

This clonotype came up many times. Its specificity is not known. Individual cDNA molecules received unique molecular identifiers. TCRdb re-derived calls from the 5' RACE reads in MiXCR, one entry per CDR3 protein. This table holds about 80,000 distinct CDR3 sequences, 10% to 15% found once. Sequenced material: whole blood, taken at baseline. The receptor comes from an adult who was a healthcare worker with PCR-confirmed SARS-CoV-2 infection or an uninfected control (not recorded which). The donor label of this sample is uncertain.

The CDR3 nucleotides are TGCGCCAGCAGAACCGGGACGAACACTGAAGCTTTCTTT. This translates into CASRTGTNTEAFF. The chain carries TRBV10-1 and TRBJ1-1; weak D call: TRBD1 (5 bases). Germline-derived CDR1 and CDR2 are WNHNN and SYGVQD (reference sequence). The CDR3 has 13 amino acids. Trimming took 6 bases from V and 1 from J, leaving 9 bases between them.